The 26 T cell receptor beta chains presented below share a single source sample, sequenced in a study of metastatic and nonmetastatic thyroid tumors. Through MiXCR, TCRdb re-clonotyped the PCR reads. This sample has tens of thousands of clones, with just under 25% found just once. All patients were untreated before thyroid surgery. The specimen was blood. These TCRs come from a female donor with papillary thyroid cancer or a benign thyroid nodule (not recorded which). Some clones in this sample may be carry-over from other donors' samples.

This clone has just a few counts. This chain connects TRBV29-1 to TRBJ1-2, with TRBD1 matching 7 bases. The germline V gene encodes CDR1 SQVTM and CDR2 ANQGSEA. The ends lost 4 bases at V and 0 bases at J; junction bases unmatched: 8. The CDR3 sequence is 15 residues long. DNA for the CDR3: TGCAGCGTTGGGACAGGAGCTAGAGCTAACTATGGCTACACCTTC. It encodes CSVGTGARANYGYTF.

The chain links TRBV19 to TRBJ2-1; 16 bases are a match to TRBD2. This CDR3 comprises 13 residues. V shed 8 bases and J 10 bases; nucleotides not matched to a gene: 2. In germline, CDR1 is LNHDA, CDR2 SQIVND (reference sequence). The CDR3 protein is CASAGLAGGEQFF. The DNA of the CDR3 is TGTGCCAGTGCGGGACTAGCGGGAGGGGAGCAGTTCTTC.

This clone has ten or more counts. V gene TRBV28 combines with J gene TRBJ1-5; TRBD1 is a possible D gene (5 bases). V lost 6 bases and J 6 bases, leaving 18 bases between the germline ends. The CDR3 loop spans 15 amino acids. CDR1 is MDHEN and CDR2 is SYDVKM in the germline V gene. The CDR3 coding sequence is TGTGCCAGCAGGACGGGCCCAGGGCGCGGTCAGCCCCAGCATTTT. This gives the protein CASRTGPGRGQPQHF.

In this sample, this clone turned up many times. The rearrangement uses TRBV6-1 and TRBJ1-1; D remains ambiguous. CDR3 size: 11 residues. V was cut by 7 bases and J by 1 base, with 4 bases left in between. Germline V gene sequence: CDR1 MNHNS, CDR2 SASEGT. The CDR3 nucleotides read TGTGCCAGCATACGGAACACTGAAGCTTTCTTT. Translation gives CASIRNTEAFF.

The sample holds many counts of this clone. This CDR3 reads CAWSPLTGRETQYF. DNA for the CDR3: TGTGCCTGGAGTCCTTTGACAGGGCGGGAGACCCAGTACTTC. This chain connects TRBV30 to TRBJ2-5; 7 nucleotides line up with TRBD1. Germline lookup yields CDR1 GTSNPN and CDR2 SVGIG (reference sequence). The junction had 8 bases not matched to a gene; V was cut back by 2 bases and J by 5 bases. The CDR3 runs to 14 residues.

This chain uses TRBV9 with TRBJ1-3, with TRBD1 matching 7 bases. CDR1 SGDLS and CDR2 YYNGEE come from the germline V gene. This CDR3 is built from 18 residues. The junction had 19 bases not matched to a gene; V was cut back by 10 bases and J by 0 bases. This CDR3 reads CAPPSGGLFKLSGNTIYF. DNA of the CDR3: TGTGCCCCCCCGTCAGGGGGATTGTTCAAGCTCTCTGGAAACACCATATATTTT.

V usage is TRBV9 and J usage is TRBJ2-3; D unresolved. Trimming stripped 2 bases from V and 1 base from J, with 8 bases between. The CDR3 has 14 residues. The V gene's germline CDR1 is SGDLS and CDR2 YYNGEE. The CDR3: CASSVQTGTDTQYF. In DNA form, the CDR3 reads TGTGCCAGCAGCGTCCAGACGGGCACAGATACGCAGTATTTT. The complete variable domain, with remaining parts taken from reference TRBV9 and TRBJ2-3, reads DSGVTQTPKHLITATGQRVTLRCSPRSGDLSVYWYQQSLDQGLQFLIQYYNGEERAKGNILERFSAQQFPDLHSELNLSSLELGDSALYFCASSVQTGTDTQYFGPGTRLTVL.

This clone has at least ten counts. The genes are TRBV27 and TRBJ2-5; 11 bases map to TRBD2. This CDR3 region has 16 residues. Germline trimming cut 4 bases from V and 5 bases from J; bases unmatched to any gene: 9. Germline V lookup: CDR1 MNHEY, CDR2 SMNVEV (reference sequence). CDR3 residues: CASSYIAGGRGETQYF. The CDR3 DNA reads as TGTGCCAGCAGTTACATAGCGGGAGGGCGCGGGGAGACCCAGTACTTC.

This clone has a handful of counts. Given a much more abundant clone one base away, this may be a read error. The DNA for the CDR3 is TGTGCCACCTACAGTACAGGGGGCTACCAGCCCCAGCATTTT. Its translation is CATYSTGGYQPQHF. The V call is TRBV19, the J call TRBJ1-5; TRBD1 aligns across 9 bases. Trimming took 10 bases from V and 7 from J; bases not matched to a gene: 11. The CDR3 consists of 14 residues. Germline V lookup: CDR1 LNHDA, CDR2 SQIVND (reference sequence).

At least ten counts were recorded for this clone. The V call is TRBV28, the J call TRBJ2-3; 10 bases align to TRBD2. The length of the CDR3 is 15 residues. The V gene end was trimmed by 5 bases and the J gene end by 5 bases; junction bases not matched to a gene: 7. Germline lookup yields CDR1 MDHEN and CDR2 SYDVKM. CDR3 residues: CASSALAGDLDTQYF. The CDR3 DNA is TGTGCCAGCAGTGCCCTAGCGGGAGACCTAGATACGCAGTATTTT.

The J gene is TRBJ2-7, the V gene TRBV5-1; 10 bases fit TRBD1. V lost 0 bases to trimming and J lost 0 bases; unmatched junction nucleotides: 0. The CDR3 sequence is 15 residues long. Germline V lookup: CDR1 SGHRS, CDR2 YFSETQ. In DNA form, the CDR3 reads TGCGCCAGCAGCTTGGGACAGGGGGCCTCCTACGAGCAGTACTTC. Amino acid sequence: CASSLGQGASYEQYF. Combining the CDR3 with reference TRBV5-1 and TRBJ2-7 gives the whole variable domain KAGVTQTPRYLIKTRGQQVTLSCSPISGHRSVSWYQQTPGQGLQFLFEYFSETQRNKGNFPGRFSGRQFSNSRSEMNVSTLELGDSALYLCASSLGQGASYEQYFGPGTRLTVT.

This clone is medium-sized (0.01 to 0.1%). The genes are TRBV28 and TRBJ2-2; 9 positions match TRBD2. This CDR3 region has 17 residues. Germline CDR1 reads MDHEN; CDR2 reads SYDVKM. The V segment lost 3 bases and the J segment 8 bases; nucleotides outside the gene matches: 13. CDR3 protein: CASSLGVAGEVLGELFF. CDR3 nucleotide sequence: TGTGCCAGCAGTTTGGGAGTAGCGGGAGAAGTCTTAGGGGAGCTGTTTTTT.

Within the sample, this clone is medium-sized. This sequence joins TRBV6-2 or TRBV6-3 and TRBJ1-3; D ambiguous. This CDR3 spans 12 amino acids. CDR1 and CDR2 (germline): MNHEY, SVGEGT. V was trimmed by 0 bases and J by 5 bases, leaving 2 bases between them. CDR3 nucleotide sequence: TGTGCCAGCAGTTACTCGAGAAACACCATATATTTT. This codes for CASSYSRNTIYF.

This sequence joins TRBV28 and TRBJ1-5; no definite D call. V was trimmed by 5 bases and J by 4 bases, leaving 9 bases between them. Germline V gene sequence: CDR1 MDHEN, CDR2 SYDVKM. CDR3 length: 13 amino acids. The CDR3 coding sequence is TGTGCCAGCAGTCGACTGATTAATCAGCCCCAGCATTTT. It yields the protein CASSRLINQPQHF. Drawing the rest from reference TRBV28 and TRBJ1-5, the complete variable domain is DVKVTQSSRYLVKRTGEKVFLECVQDMDHENMFWYRQDPGLGLRLIYFSYDVKMKEKGDIPEGYSVSREKKERFSLILESASTNQTSMYLCASSRLINQPQHFGDGTRLSIL.

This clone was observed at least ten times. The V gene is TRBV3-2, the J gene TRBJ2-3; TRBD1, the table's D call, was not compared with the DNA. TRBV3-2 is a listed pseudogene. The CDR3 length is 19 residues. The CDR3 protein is CASSQLNVQGQGGTDTQYF. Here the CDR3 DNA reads TGTGCCAGCAGCCAACTCAACGTCCAGGGACAGGGCGGCACAGATACGCAGTATTTT.

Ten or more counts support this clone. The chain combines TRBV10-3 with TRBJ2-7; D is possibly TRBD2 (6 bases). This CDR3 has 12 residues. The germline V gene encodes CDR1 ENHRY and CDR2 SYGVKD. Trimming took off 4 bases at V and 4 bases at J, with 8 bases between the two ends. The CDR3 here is CAISGGDYEQYF. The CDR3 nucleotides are TGTGCCATCAGTGGGGGGGATTACGAGCAGTACTTC.

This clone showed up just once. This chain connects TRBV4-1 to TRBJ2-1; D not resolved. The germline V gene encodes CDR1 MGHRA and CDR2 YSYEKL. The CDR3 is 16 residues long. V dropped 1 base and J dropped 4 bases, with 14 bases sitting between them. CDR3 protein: CASSQARPKIYNEQFF. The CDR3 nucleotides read TGCGCCAGCAGCCAAGCGCGCCCGAAGATTTACAATGAGCAGTTCTTC.

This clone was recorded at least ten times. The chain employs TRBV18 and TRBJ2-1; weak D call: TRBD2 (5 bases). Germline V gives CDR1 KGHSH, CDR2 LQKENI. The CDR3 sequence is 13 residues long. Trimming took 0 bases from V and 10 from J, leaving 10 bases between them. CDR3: CASSPPSGPEQFF. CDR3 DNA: TGTGCCAGCTCACCACCGAGCGGACCCGAGCAGTTCTTC.

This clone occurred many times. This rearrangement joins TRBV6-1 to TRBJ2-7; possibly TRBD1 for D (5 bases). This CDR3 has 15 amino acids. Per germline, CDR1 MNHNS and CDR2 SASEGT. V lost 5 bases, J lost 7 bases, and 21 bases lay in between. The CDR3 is CASSLTRVASGEQYF. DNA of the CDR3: TGTGCCAGCAGTTTAACCAGGGTAGCCTCGGGTGAGCAGTACTTC.

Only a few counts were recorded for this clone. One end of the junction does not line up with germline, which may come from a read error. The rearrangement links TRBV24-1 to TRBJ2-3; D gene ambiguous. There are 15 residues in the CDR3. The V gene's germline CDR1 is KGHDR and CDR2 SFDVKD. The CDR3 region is CATSVGVGRTYTQYF. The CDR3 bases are TGCGCCACCAGTGTTGGGGTAGGACGCACATATACGCAGTATTTT.

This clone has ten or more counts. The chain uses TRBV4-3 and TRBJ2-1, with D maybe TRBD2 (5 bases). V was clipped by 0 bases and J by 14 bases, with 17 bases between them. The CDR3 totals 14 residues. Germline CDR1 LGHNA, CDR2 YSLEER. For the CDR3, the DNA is TGCGCCAGCAGCCAAGAATTTCGGAGCGGTGTTAAGTTCTTC. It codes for CASSQEFRSGVKFF.

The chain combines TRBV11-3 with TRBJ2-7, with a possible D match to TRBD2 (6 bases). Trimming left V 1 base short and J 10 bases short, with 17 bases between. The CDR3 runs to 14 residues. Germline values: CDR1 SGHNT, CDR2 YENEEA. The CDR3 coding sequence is TGTGCCAGCAGCTTAGTGAGGAGCGGGCGGGGACAGTACTTC. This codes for CASSLVRSGRGQYF. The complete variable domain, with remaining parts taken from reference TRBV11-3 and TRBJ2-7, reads EAGVVQSPRYKIIEKKQPVAFWCNPISGHNTLYWYLQNLGQGPELLIRYENEEAVDDSQLPKDRFSAERLKGVDSTLKIQPAELGDSAVYLCASSLVRSGRGQYFGPGTRLTVT.

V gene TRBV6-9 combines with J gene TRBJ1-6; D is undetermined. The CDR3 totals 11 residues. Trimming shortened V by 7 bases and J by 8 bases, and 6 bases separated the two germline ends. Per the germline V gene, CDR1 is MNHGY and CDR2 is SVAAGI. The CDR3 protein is CASKEDSPLHF. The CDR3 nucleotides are TGTGCCAGCAAAGAGGATTCACCCCTCCACTTT.

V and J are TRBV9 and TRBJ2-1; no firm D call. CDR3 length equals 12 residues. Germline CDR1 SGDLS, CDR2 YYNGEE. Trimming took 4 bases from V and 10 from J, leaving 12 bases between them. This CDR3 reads CASSRGIDEQFF. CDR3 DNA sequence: TGTGCCAGCAGCCGTGGGATAGACGAGCAGTTCTTC.

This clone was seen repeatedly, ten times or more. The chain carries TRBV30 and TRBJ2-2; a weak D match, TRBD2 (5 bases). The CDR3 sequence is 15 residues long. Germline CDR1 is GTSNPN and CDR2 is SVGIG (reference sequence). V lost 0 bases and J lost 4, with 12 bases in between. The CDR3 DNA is TGTGCCTGGAGTGTACGAGGGAGTAGCACCGGGGAGCTGTTTTTT. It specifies CAWSVRGSSTGELFF.

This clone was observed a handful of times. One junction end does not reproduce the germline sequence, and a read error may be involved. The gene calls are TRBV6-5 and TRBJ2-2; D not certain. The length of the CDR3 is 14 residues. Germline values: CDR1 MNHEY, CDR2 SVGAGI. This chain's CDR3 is CASSDSSQPGELFF. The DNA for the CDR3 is TGTGCCAGCAGTGACTCGAGTCAGCCCGGGGAGCTGTTTTTT.